This record looks at one TCR beta chain sequence and its context. No antigen is known for it. Samples held roughly 0.9-10 million cryopreserved PBMC before DNA extraction. Researchers ran immunoSEQ v3.0 at survey level. Sequencing was performed with immunoSEQ multiplex PCR; in TCRdb, only in-frame clones are kept and a portion is missing. Altogether 48,000 or so clones are present, roughly 80% being singletons, with the ten largest covering approximately 3.2%. V dropped 1 base and J dropped 3 bases, with 13 bases sitting between them. Germline assignment: CDR1 MDHEN and CDR2 SYDVKM. The CDR3 spans 17 residues. The source of the sample is a study of long-term antiretroviral therapy in people with HIV. Study-level results: Researchers lacked any data on ART adherence, viral resistance or therapy changes. When set beside controls, HIV repertoires had CDR3 length ranges that were narrower.

The sample in question was unsorted PBMCs, obtained 0.8 years after starting antiretroviral therapy. This chain uses TRBV28 with TRBJ2-6, with D possibly matching TRBD1 (6 bases). The clonotype was recovered from a young woman with HIV. The CDR3 region is CASSLLGGVGGANVLTF. The CDR3 DNA sequence: TGTGCCAGCAGTTTATTAGGGGGAGTGGGTGGGGCCAACGTCCTGACTTTC.